The 29 T cell receptor beta chains below were found in one sample sequenced in a study of T cells in Graves' hyperthyroidism and ophthalmopathy. Template material for amplifying TCR beta CDR3 regions consisted of RNA transcripts. A set of HTBI primers served as the primers for a first-round RT-PCR of the TCR CDR3. TCRdb re-analysed the multiplex PCR reads in MiXCR, keeping a single row per CDR3 protein. Of 480,000 or so distinct CDR3 sequences detected, around 15% appear once; the ten largest clones hold about a sixth. Sample: blood. The receptors were sampled from a woman under 30 with Graves' hyperthyroidism.

This clonotype showed up many times. V gene TRBV11-1 combines with J gene TRBJ2-7, with TRBD1 matching over 8 bases. Trimming removed 3 bases from V and 5 bases from J; junction bases left unmatched: 6. Germline V CDR1 and CDR2: SGHAT, FQDESV (reference sequence). The CDR3 contains 14 residues. CDR3 sequence: CASSFDRGGHEQYV. Written as DNA, the CDR3 is TGTGCCAGCAGCTTCGACAGGGGAGGCCACGAGCAGTACGTC.

Many counts were recorded for this clonotype. The J gene is TRBJ2-1, the V gene TRBV19, with 8 bases identical to TRBD2. V trimming: 3 bases; J trimming: 7 bases; junction bases outside the gene matches: 2. The CDR3 spans 13 residues. The V gene's germline CDR1 is LNHDA and CDR2 SQIVND (reference sequence). Written as DNA, the CDR3 is TGTGCCAGTAGTATTACGGGAGGGAATGAGCAGTTCTTC. It yields the protein CASSITGGNEQFF.

This clonotype was seen many times. This chain uses TRBV6-1 with TRBJ2-1, with 11 bases that match TRBD2. The CDR3 is 15 amino acids. Germline V gives CDR1 MNHNS, CDR2 SASEGT. With 7 bases clipped from V and 5 bases from J, the junction kept 7 bases outside the gene matches. CDR3 sequence reads: CASTIAGGTHNEQFF. The CDR3 DNA is TGTGCCAGCACTATAGCGGGAGGGACCCACAATGAGCAGTTCTTC.

This clonotype appeared a few times. For the CDR3, the DNA is TGTGCCAGCAGCTTAGTCGCCCTGGCGGGCACTGAAGCTTTCTTT. This gives the protein CASSLVALAGTEAFF. The J gene is TRBJ1-1, the V gene TRBV7-9, with D unresolved. Trimming cost V 1 base and J 4 bases, with 13 bases left between them. Germline CDR1 reads SEHNR; CDR2 reads FQNEAQ (reference sequence). The CDR3 totals 15 residues.

Many counts were recorded for this clonotype. The chain uses TRBV6-2 or TRBV6-3 and TRBJ1-5; 7 bases map to TRBD1. The ends lost 6 bases at V and 7 bases at J; junction bases unmatched: 9. Looked up from germline, CDR1 is MNHEY and CDR2 is SVGEGT. The CDR3 length is 14 residues. CDR3 nucleotides: TGTGCCAGCAGAGCCACAGGGGCGCGGCAGCCCCAGCATTTT. The encoded protein is CASRATGARQPQHF.

The chain combines TRBV25-1 with TRBJ1-1; D is unclear. Per germline, CDR1 MGHDK and CDR2 SYGVNS. Trimming cost V 5 bases and J 3 bases, with 7 bases left between them. The CDR3 contains 12 residues. The CDR3 DNA reads TGTGCCAGCAGTAATTTATACACTGAAGCTTTCTTT. It codes for CASSNLYTEAFF.

There are many counts of this clonotype. This chain joins TRBV27 and TRBJ1-6; D is perhaps TRBD1 (6 bases). Deletions cut 4 bases from V and 0 bases from J, with 13 bases between. The CDR3 extends over 17 amino acids. Germline lookup yields CDR1 MNHEY and CDR2 SMNVEV (reference sequence). DNA for the CDR3: TGTGCCAGCAGTTGGGACATTTCGAGCTCCTATAATTCACCCCTCCACTTT. Translating it yields CASSWDISSSYNSPLHF.

This clonotype was counted a few times. The chain links TRBV30 to TRBJ1-2; weak D call: TRBD1 (6 bases). Germline V gene data show CDR1 as GTSNPN and CDR2 as SVGIG (reference sequence). With 3 bases removed from V and 2 bases from J, the gap between germline ends came to 25 bases. This CDR3 contains 18 residues. The CDR3 nucleotides read TGTGCCTGGAGAGCTAGGGGGGCGATGATGACGCCGAACTATGGCTACACCTTC. It encodes CAWRARGAMMTPNYGYTF.

The genes are TRBV27 and TRBJ2-5; D unclear. Between the trimmed V and J ends, which lost 1 base and 1 base, there was a span of 7 bases. Germline CDR1 is MNHEY and CDR2 is SMNVEV (reference sequence). The CDR3 contains 14 residues. The CDR3 reads CASSLFGVQETQYF. CDR3 coding DNA: TGTGCCAGCAGTTTATTTGGCGTCCAAGAGACCCAGTACTTC.

This chain links TRBV7-3 with TRBJ2-3, with TRBD1 identical over 8 bases. CDR3 length: 13 residues. The germline V gene encodes CDR1 SGHTA and CDR2 FQGTGA. The V segment lost 3 bases and the J segment 8 bases; nucleotides outside the gene matches: 4. CDR3 residues: CASSFQGAGTQYF. The CDR3, as DNA: TGTGCCAGCAGCTTCCAGGGGGCGGGTACGCAGTATTTT. The full variable domain, completed using reference TRBV7-3 and TRBJ2-3, is GAGVSQTPSNKVTEKGKYVELRCDPISGHTALYWYRQSLGQGPEFLIYFQGTGAADDSGLPNDRFFAVRPEGSVSTLKIQRTERGDSAVYLCASSFQGAGTQYFGPGTRLTVL.

This clonotype has a handful of counts. The chain is built from TRBV7-9 and TRBJ2-3, with TRBD2 matching over 9 bases. The CDR3 runs to 16 residues. Looked up from germline, CDR1 is SEHNR and CDR2 is FQNEAQ (reference sequence). Germline trimming cut 2 bases from V and 4 bases from J; bases unmatched to any gene: 7. Here the CDR3 DNA reads TGTGCCAGCAGCTTACAGGGCGGGAGGGGCGCAGATACGCAGTATTTT. This encodes CASSLQGGRGADTQYF. The whole variable domain, filled in from reference TRBV7-9 and TRBJ2-3, reads DTGVSQNPRHKITKRGQNVTFRCDPISEHNRLYWYRQTLGQGPEFLTYFQNEAQLEKSRLLSDRFSAERPKGSFSTLEIQRTEQGDSAMYLCASSLQGGRGADTQYFGPGTRLTVL.

This clonotype was seen ten or more times. J is TRBJ2-3 and V is TRBV4-1; 8 positions agree with TRBD2. J gave up 5 bases and V 1 base, and 8 bases lay outside the gene matches. This CDR3 has 16 amino acids. The V gene's germline CDR1 is MGHRA and CDR2 YSYEKL. In nucleotides, the CDR3 is TGCGCCAGCAGCCAAGTACCGGGAGGGAGGATAGATACGCAGTATTTT. It specifies CASSQVPGGRIDTQYF.

The V call is TRBV20-1, the J call TRBJ1-5, with TRBD1 matching 9 bases. CDR1 is DFQATT, CDR2 SNEGSKA, per germline (reference sequence). Trimming removed 3 bases from V and 4 bases from J; junction bases left unmatched: 19. The CDR3 length is 19 residues. The CDR3 region is CSASRDLYPRDRANQPQHF. For the CDR3, the DNA is TGCAGTGCTAGTCGGGACTTGTACCCTCGGGACAGGGCAAATCAGCCCCAGCATTTT.

This clonotype was found many times. The chain combines TRBV6-1 with TRBJ2-1; 7 bases match TRBD1. This CDR3 has 16 residues. The germline V gene has CDR1 MNHNS and CDR2 SASEGT. The J segment lost 4 bases and the V segment lost 7 bases, leaving 13 bases of the junction unmatched. The CDR3 nucleotides read TGTGCCAGCAAATCCTACGGACAGGACCTTTACAATGAGCAGTTCTTC. Its protein is CASKSYGQDLYNEQFF.

This clonotype appeared many times. This rearrangement joins TRBV20-1 to TRBJ2-3; possible D gene TRBD2, 6 bases. Trimming pared 6 bases from V and 2 bases from J, leaving 24 bases between. CDR3 size: 17 residues. The germline CDR1 and CDR2 sequences are DFQATT and SNEGSKA (reference sequence). CDR3 sequence reads: CSAPKVRAGITTDTQYF. The CDR3 DNA sequence: TGCAGTGCACCCAAGGTCCGGGCGGGGATCACCACAGATACGCAGTATTTT.

There are a few counts of this clonotype. This rearrangement joins TRBV5-1 to TRBJ2-5, with 7 bases fitting TRBD1. Germline V CDR1 and CDR2: SGHRS, YFSETQ. The CDR3 loop spans 16 amino acids. J gave up 3 bases and V 0 bases, and 8 bases lay outside the gene matches. The DNA for the CDR3 is TGCGCCAGCAGCTTGGAAGCAGGGGGACCCAAAGAGACCCAGTACTTC. This translates into CASSLEAGGPKETQYF.

This clonotype was recorded at least ten times. The genes are TRBV20-1 and TRBJ2-1; 7 bases match TRBD2. Trimming cost V 4 bases and J 1 base; bases outside gene matches: 13. Germline V gene sequence: CDR1 DFQATT, CDR2 SNEGSKA (reference sequence). The CDR3 is made up of 17 amino acids. CDR3 sequence: CSAIPSGGPISYNEQFF. The CDR3 DNA sequence: TGCAGTGCTATACCTAGCGGAGGACCCATTTCCTACAATGAGCAGTTCTTC.

In its sample, this clonotype was seen many times. The CDR3 DNA sequence: TGCGCCAGCAGCCAAGATGAGACGTTGAACACTGAAGCTTTCTTT. Translation: CASSQDETLNTEAFF. The rearrangement joins TRBV4-1 to TRBJ1-1; no firm D call. Deletions cut 0 bases from V and 0 bases from J, with 8 bases between. The CDR3 extends over 15 amino acids. Germline V gene data show CDR1 as MGHRA and CDR2 as YSYEKL.

The V gene is TRBV6-2 or TRBV6-3, the J gene TRBJ2-7, with 10 bases matching TRBD2. The V segment lost 5 bases and the J segment 7 bases; nucleotides outside the gene matches: 17. The CDR3 covers 17 residues. From germline, CDR1 is MNHEY and CDR2 SVGEGT. CDR3 amino acids: CASSVYPASGSTQEQYV. The CDR3 DNA reads TGTGCCAGCAGTGTATACCCCGCTAGCGGGAGTACCCAAGAGCAGTACGTC.

The chain combines TRBV3-1 with TRBJ1-2, with a weak D call TRBD1 (5 bases). The CDR3 has 15 residues. The germline V and J ends were trimmed by 5 bases and 4 bases, with 17 bases remaining between them. The germline V gene encodes CDR1 LGHDT and CDR2 YNNKEL (reference sequence). Here the CDR3 reads CASSDKGTYAYGYTF. In nucleotides, the CDR3 is TGTGCCAGCAGCGACAAAGGGACTTATGCCTATGGCTACACCTTC.

This clonotype was recorded at least ten times. V and J are TRBV3-1 and TRBJ2-5, with 8 bases matching TRBD2. The germline CDR1 and CDR2 sequences are LGHDT and YNNKEL (reference sequence). Losses at the gene ends were 1 base for V and 5 bases for J; bases not matched to a gene: 6. This CDR3 comprises 15 residues. The CDR3 bases are TGTGCCAGCAGCCAAGGACTAGCGCGGCATGAGACCCAGTACTTC. It encodes CASSQGLARHETQYF.

This clonotype was seen many times. V usage is TRBV28 and J usage is TRBJ2-5, with D uncertain. The CDR3 is 13 amino acids. The V end lost 8 bases, the J end lost 1 base, and 11 bases lay between the germline ends. Germline values: CDR1 MDHEN, CDR2 SYDVKM. The CDR3 sequence: CASFTDFQETQYF. The CDR3 DNA reads as TGTGCCAGCTTCACTGACTTCCAAGAGACCCAGTACTTC.

V is TRBV7-3 and J is TRBJ2-1; D possibly corresponds to TRBD1 (6 bases). Germline CDR1 is SGHTA and CDR2 is FQGTGA. V lost 5 bases, J lost 7 bases, and 18 bases lay in between. This CDR3 spans 15 amino acids. The CDR3: CASSQILGAENEQFF. CDR3 nucleotides: TGTGCCAGCAGCCAAATACTGGGGGCGGAGAATGAGCAGTTCTTC.

This clonotype was counted a few times. The chain has TRBV12-3 or TRBV12-4 and TRBJ1-1; TRBD1 agrees at 9 bases. The CDR3 has 15 residues. V lost 7 bases, J lost 4 bases, and 10 bases stayed unmatched. CDR3 sequence: CASTGGTGWVTEAFF. The CDR3 region has the DNA TGTGCCAGCACCGGAGGGACAGGGTGGGTCACTGAAGCTTTCTTT.

This clonotype was counted a few times. This rearrangement joins TRBV5-5 to TRBJ2-3; D is uncertain. The end of the DNA is better explained by TRBJ1-5, so the J call may be wrong. The CDR3 consists of 12 residues. Germline loops: CDR1 SGHKS, CDR2 YYEKEE (reference sequence). The CDR3 here is CASSPEEHTQHF. The CDR3, as DNA: TGTGCCAGCAGCCCGGAGGAGCATACGCAGCATTTT.

This clonotype was seen many times. The genes are TRBV29-1 and TRBJ2-7; D could derive from TRBD1 or TRBD2 (5 bases each). Germline CDR1 SQVTM, CDR2 ANQGSEA. V dropped 7 bases and J dropped 3 bases, with 13 bases sitting between them. The CDR3 spans 12 residues. The CDR3 nucleotides read TGCAGCGGTCGGGGCACCGACTACGAGCAGTACTTC. Protein: CSGRGTDYEQYF.

This clonotype was seen at least ten times. This rearrangement joins TRBV6-1 to TRBJ1-2, with D unresolved. V lost 7 bases and J 8 bases, leaving 17 bases between the germline ends. There are 13 residues in the CDR3. Germline V gene data show CDR1 as MNHNS and CDR2 as SASEGT. CDR3 nucleotide sequence: TGTGCCAGCACCACCAGGAGAGGGCAAGGCTACACCTTC. This encodes CASTTRRGQGYTF.

This clonotype was recorded at least ten times. The chain couples TRBV12-3 or TRBV12-4 to TRBJ2-1; D remains unclear. CDR3 length: 13 residues. V shed 7 bases and J shed 3 bases, with 10 bases lying between them. The DNA of the CDR3 is TGTGCCAGCACCTCCCATGACTACAATGAGCAGTTCTTC. It encodes CASTSHDYNEQFF.

The chain recombines TRBV20-1 with TRBJ1-5; D gene uncertain. Trimming removed 3 bases at V and 1 base at J, with 4 bases between. CDR1 is DFQATT, CDR2 SNEGSKA, per germline (reference sequence). The CDR3 spans 12 residues. The CDR3 spells CSASFSNQPQHF. The CDR3 bases are TGCAGTGCTAGTTTCAGCAATCAGCCCCAGCATTTT.